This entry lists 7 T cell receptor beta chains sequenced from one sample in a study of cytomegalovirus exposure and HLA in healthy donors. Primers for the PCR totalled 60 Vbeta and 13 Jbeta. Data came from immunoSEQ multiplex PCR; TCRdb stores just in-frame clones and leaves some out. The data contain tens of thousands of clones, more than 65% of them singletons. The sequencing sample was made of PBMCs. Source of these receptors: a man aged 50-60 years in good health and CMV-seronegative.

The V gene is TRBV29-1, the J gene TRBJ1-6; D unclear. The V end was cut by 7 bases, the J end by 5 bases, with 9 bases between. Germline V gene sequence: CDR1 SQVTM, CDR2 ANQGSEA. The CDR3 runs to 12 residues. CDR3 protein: CSARRDNSPLHF. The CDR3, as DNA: TGCAGCGCCAGGAGGGATAATTCACCCCTCCACTTT.

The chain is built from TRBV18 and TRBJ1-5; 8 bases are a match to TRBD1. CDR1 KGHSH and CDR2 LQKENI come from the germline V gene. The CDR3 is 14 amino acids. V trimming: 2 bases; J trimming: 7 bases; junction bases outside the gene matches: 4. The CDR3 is CASSPGQGAQPQHF. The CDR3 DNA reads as TGTGCCAGCTCACCAGGGCAGGGGGCGCAGCCCCAGCATTTT.

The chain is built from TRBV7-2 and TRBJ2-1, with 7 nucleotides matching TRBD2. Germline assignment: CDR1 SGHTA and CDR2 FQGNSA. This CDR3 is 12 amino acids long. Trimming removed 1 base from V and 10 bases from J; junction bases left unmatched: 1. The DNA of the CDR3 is TGTGCCAGCAGCTTAGACGGGGGGGAGCAGTTCTTC. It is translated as CASSLDGGEQFF.

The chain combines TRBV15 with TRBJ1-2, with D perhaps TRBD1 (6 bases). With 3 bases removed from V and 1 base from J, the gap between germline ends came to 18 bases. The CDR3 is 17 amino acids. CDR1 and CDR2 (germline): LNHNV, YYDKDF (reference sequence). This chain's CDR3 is CATSSGLQGGLNYGYTF. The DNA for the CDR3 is TGTGCCACCAGCAGCGGGTTACAGGGAGGGCTTAACTATGGCTACACCTTC. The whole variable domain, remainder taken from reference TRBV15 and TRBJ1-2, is DAMVIQNPRYQVTQFGKPVTLSCSQTLNHNVMYWYQQKSSQAPKLLFHYYDKDFNNEADTPDNFQSRRPNTSFCFLDIRSPGLGDTAMYLCATSSGLQGGLNYGYTFGSGTRLTVV.

CDR3 coding DNA: TGCGCCAGCAGCCAAGATTCTAACCACGGCGGGGATTCACCCCTCCACTTT. Translating gives CASSQDSNHGGDSPLHF. This chain uses TRBV4-1 with TRBJ1-6; D is ambiguous. The CDR3 consists of 17 residues. Germline CDR1 MGHRA, CDR2 YSYEKL. V was pared by 0 bases and J by 8 bases, with 17 bases between.

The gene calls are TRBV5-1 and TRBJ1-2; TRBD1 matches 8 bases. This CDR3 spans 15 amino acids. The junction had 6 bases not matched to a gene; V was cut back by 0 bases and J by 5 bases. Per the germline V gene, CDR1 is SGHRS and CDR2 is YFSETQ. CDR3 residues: CASSLVPGGGYGYTF. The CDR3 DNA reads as TGCGCCAGCAGCTTGGTCCCAGGGGGCGGGTATGGCTACACCTTC.

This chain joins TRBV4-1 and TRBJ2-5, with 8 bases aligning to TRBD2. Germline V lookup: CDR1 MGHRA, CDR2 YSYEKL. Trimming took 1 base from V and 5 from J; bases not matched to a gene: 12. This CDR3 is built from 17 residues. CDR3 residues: CASSQAPRGGPGETQYF. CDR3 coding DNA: TGCGCCAGCAGCCAAGCACCGCGCGGGGGGCCAGGGGAGACCCAGTACTTC.